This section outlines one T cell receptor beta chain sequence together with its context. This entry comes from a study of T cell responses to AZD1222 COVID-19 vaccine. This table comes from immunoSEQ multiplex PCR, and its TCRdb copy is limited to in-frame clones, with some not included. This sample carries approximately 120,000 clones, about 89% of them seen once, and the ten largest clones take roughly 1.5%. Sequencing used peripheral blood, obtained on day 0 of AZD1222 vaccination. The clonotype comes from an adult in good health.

CDR3 nucleotides: TGCGCCAGCAGCCAAGGTGTTAGCGGGGCCCCAAACTACGAGCAGTACTTC. It codes for CASSQGVSGAPNYEQYF. This chain links TRBV4-3 with TRBJ2-7; 8 bases line up with TRBD2. The V gene's germline CDR1 is LGHNA and CDR2 YSLEER. Trimming cost V 1 base and J 3 bases; bases outside gene matches: 11. The CDR3 runs to 17 residues.